This T cell receptor beta chain was sequenced in a study of cytomegalovirus exposure and HLA in healthy donors. CDR1 is SGHRS, CDR2 YFSETQ, per germline. The CDR3 loop spans 14 amino acids. J was trimmed by 6 bases and V by 2 bases; bases with no gene match: 5. The donors were members of the validation cohort comprising some 120 subjects, separate from the roughly 700-subject first cohort. The study, taken as a whole, reports: The study recorded 150 to 200 TCR beta chains that were cytomegalovirus-associated.

Sequenced by immunoSEQ multiplex PCR; TCRdb stores in-frame clones only, minus some. This sample has 150,000 to 200,000 clones, with approximately 88% found just once. This clone was seen a single time. Its antigen is currently unknown. The clonotype comes from a man younger than 30 in good health and CMV-seropositive. V and J are TRBV5-1 and TRBJ2-7, with 10 bases matching TRBD1. The sample comprised PBMCs. CDR3: CASSFGTGVLEQYF. CDR3 DNA sequence: TGCGCCAGCAGCTTCGGGACAGGGGTCCTCGAGCAGTACTTC. Based on the CDR3 plus reference TRBV5-1 and TRBJ2-7, the full variable domain is KAGVTQTPRYLIKTRGQQVTLSCSPISGHRSVSWYQQTPGQGLQFLFEYFSETQRNKGNFPGRFSGRQFSNSRSEMNVSTLELGDSALYLCASSFGTGVLEQYFGPGTRLTVT.